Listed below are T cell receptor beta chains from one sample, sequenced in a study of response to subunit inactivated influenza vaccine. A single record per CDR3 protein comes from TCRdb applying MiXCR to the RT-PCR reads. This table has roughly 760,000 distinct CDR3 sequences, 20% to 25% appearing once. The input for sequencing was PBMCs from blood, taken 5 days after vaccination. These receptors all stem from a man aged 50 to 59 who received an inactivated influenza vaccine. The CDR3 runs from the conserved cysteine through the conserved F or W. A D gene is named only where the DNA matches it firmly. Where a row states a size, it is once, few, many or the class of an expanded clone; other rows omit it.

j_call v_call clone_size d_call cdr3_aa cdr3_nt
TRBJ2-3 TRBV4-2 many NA CASSQQGRTDTQYF TGTGCCAGCAGTCAACAGGGGAGGACAGATACGCAGTATTTT
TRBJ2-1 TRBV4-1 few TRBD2 CASSLSGGASYNEQFF TGCGCCAGCAGCCTTAGCGGGGGGGCCTCCTACAATGAGCAGTTCTTC
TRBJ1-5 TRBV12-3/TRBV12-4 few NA CASSTRPNQPQHF TGTGCCAGCAGTACACGGCCCAATCAGCCCCAGCATTTT
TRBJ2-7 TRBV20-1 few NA CSARDLRRGRTYEQYF TGCAGTGCTAGAGATTTGCGGAGAGGAAGAACCTACGAGCAGTACTTC
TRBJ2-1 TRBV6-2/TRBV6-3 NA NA CASSYPRAGLSGEQFF TGTGCCAGCAGTTACCCGAGGGCAGGTTTAAGCGGCGAGCAGTTCTTC
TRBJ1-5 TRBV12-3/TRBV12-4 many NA CASSSLRGSQPQHF TGTGCCAGCAGTTCCCTCAGGGGAAGCCAGCCCCAGCATTTT
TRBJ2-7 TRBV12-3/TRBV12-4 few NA CATLDTSTYEQYF TGTGCCACCCTAGATACCAGCACCTACGAGCAGTACTTC
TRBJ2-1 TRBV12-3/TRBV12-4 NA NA CASTSGGGEGSYNEQFF TGTGCCAGCACTTCAGGGGGGGGCGAGGGGTCCTACAATGAGCAGTTCTTC
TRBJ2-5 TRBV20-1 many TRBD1 CSAKDREWYLETQYF TGCAGTGCTAAAGACAGGGAATGGTATCTAGAGACCCAGTACTTC
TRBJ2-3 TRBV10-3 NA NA CAISGTLTDTQYF TGTGCCATCAGTGGGACCCTCACAGATACGCAGTATTTT
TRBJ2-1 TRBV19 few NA CASSSAWGNEQFF TGTGCCAGTAGCTCCGCCTGGGGCAATGAGCAGTTCTTC
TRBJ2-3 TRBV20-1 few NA CSAGLVEGLLTDTQYF TGCAGTGCTGGGTTGGTAGAGGGCCTTTTAACAGATACGCAGTATTTT
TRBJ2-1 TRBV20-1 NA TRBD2 CSANLPGLAGLNGQFF TGCAGTGCCAATCTACCCGGACTAGCGGGCTTGAATGGGCAGTTCTTC
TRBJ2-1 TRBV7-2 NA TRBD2 CASSPGLAISYNEQFF TGTGCCAGCAGCCCCGGACTAGCCATATCCTACAATGAGCAGTTCTTC
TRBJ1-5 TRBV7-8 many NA CASSFGPRNQPQHF TGTGCCAGCAGCTTTGGACCCCGCAATCAGCCCCAGCATTTT
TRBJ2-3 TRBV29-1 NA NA CSVGGEVADTQYF TGCAGCGTGGGTGGAGAGGTGGCAGATACGCAGTATTTT
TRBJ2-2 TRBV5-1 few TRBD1 CASSLGTGTNTGELFF TGCGCCAGCAGCTTAGGGACAGGGACGAACACCGGGGAGCTGTTTTTT
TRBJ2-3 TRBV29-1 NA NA CSVALRVDTQYF TGCAGCGTTGCCCTCAGGGTGGATACGCAGTATTTT
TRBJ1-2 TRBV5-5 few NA CASSRLGSDYGYTF TGTGCCAGCAGCCGGCTCGGTTCGGACTATGGCTACACCTTC
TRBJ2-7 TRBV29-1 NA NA CSVEYMGAEQYF TGCAGCGTTGAATATATGGGGGCCGAGCAGTACTTC
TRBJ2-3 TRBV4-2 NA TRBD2 CASRRASGGPHSSTDTQYF TGTGCCAGCAGAAGGGCTAGCGGGGGGCCACATTCTAGCACAGATACGCAGTATTTT
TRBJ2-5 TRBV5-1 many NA CASSLGSIYQETQYF TGCGCCAGCAGCTTGGGGTCAATATACCAAGAGACCCAGTACTTC
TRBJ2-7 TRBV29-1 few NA CSVKTALSYEQYF TGCAGCGTTAAGACAGCCTTATCCTACGAGCAGTACTTC
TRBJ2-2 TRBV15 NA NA CATRGPGELFF TGTGCCACCAGAGGGCCCGGGGAGCTGTTTTTT
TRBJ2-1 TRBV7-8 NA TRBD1 CASRGTGGQGASEQFF TGTGCCAGCAGGGGAACGGGGGGACAGGGGGCAAGCGAGCAGTTCTTC
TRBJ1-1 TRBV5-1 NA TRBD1 CASSDRDRGNTEAFF TGCGCCAGCAGCGACCGGGACAGGGGGAACACTGAAGCTTTCTTT
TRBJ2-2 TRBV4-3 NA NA CASSQDAAGYTGELFF TGCGCCAGCAGCCAAGACGCGGCGGGTTATACCGGGGAGCTGTTTTTT
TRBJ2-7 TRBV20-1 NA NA CSAPATSGFSHEQYF TGCAGTGCCCCGGCGACCAGCGGGTTTTCCCACGAGCAGTACTTC
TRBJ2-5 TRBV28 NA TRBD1 CASSDSRDRGTETQYF TGTGCCAGCAGTGACTCCCGGGACAGGGGGACAGAGACCCAGTACTTC
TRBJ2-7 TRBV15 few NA CATTPGATYEQYF TGTGCCACAACTCCGGGCGCAACCTACGAGCAGTACTTC
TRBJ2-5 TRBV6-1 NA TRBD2 CASSELLAVDSETQYF TGTGCCAGCAGTGAATTACTAGCGGTCGATAGTGAGACCCAGTACTTC
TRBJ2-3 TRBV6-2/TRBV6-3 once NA CASSYFGPGLSTDTQYF TGTGCCAGCAGTTATTTTGGCCCGGGACTTAGCACAGATACGCAGTATTTT
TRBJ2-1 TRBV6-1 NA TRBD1 CASSRFNRGIDNEQFF TGTGCCAGCAGCCGCTTTAACAGGGGAATAGACAATGAGCAGTTCTTC
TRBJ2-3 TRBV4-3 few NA CASSLGIFDSTDTQYF TGCGCCAGCAGCTTAGGGATATTCGATAGCACAGATACGCAGTATTTT
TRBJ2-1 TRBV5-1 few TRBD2 CASSPTGLADLYNEQFF TGCGCCAGCAGCCCGACGGGACTAGCGGACCTGTACAATGAGCAGTTCTTC
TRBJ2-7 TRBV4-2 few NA CASRDTRSSYEQYF TGTGCCAGCAGGGACACGAGGAGCTCCTACGAGCAGTACTTC
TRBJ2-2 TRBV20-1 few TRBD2 CSATDGTSDSGELFF TGCAGTGCGACCGATGGGACTAGCGATTCCGGGGAGCTGTTTTTT
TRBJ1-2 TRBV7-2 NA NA CASSSGPGYGTF TGTGCCAGCAGCTCCGGACCTGGCTATGGCACCTTC
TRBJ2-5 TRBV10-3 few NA CAIKAGLLETQYF TGTGCCATCAAGGCCGGCCTTTTGGAGACCCAGTACTTC
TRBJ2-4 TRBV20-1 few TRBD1 CSAPIDRGVAKNIQYF TGCAGTGCTCCCATTGACAGGGGGGTAGCCAAAAACATTCAGTACTTC
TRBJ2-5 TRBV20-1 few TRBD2 CSANPGTSQETQYF TGCAGTGCTAACCCAGGGACTAGCCAAGAGACCCAGTACTTC
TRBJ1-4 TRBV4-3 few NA CASSQAVSAEKLFF TGCGCCAGCAGCCAAGCCGTAAGTGCCGAAAAACTGTTTTTT
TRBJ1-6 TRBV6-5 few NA CASSYSTDSPLHF TGTGCCAGCAGTTACTCGACCGATTCACCCCTCCACTTT
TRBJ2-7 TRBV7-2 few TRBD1 CASSFTGGKDYEQYF TGTGCCAGCAGCTTTACAGGGGGGAAGGACTACGAGCAGTACTTC
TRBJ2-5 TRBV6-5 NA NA CASSYYTPSSETQYF TGTGCCAGCAGTTATTACACCCCGTCAAGCGAGACCCAGTACTTC
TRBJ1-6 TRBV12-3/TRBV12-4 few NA CASSLIRDSPLHF TGTGCCAGCAGTTTAATCCGGGATTCACCCCTCCACTTT
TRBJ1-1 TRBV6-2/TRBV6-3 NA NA CASLRNTEAFF TGTGCCAGCCTCCGGAACACTGAAGCTTTCTTT
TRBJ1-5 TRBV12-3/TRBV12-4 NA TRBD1 CASSATGEANQPQHF TGTGCCAGCAGTGCGACAGGGGAGGCCAATCAGCCCCAGCATTTT
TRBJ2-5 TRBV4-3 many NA CASSQGQQGQETQYF TGCGCCAGCAGCCAAGGACAGCAGGGCCAAGAGACCCAGTACTTC
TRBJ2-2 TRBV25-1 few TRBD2 CASSVISTSGENTGELFF TGTGCCAGCAGTGTTATAAGTACTAGCGGAGAAAACACCGGGGAGCTGTTTTTT
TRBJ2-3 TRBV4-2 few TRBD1 CASSQTGGLDTQYF TGTGCCAGCAGCCAAACAGGGGGCTTAGATACGCAGTATTTT